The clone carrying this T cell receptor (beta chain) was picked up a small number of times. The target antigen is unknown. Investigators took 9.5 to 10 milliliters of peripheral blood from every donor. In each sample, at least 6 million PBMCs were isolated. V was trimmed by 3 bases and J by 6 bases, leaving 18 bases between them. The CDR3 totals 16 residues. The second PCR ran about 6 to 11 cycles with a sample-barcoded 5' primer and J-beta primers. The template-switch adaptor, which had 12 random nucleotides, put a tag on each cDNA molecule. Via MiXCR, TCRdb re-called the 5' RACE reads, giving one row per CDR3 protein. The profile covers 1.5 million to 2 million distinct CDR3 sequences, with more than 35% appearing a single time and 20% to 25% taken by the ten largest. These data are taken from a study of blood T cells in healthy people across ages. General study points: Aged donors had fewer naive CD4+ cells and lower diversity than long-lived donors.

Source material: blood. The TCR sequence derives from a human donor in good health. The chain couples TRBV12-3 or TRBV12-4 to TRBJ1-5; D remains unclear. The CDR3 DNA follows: TGTGCCAGCAGTTTCGGGTTGGGCCCTACTCTTCAGCCCCAGCATTTT. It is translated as CASSFGLGPTLQPQHF.